These 5 T cell receptor beta chains originate from one sample sequenced in a study of PD-1 blockade in classical Hodgkin lymphoma. The method was immunoSEQ multiplex PCR; TCRdb's version includes in-frame clones alone and lacks a portion of them. The repertoire holds nearly 100,000 clones, around 80% seen once, with over 9% in the top ten. Exposure to brentuximab vedotin varied, and each patient had relapsed following autologous stem cell transplantation. Specimen: peripheral blood mononuclear cells (PBMCs), collected at baseline. Receptors were obtained from a human donor with classical Hodgkin lymphoma.

The V and J genes are TRBV19 and TRBJ2-1, with 14 nucleotides matching TRBD2. The V and J ends lost 3 bases and 5 bases, in that order; junction bases with no gene match: 0. CDR1 LNHDA and CDR2 SQIVND come from the germline V gene (reference sequence). This CDR3 is built from 15 residues. The CDR3 DNA follows: TGTGCCAGTAGTATGGGACTAGCGGGAGACAATGAGCAGTTCTTC. Its protein is CASSMGLAGDNEQFF.

In its sample, this clone was seen once. The V and J genes are TRBV19 and TRBJ1-1; D call uncertain. V lost 6 bases, J lost 0 bases, and 8 bases lay in between. The CDR3 runs to 13 residues. Germline CDR1 reads LNHDA; CDR2 reads SQIVND (reference sequence). CDR3 amino acids: CASRNDVNTEAFF. CDR3 in DNA: TGTGCCAGTAGGAACGATGTGAACACTGAAGCTTTCTTT.

This rearrangement joins TRBV2 to TRBJ2-7, with D possibly TRBD1 on 6 matching bases. V lost 4 bases to trimming and J lost 3 bases, with 10 bases between them. CDR3 length: 13 amino acids. Per germline, CDR1 SNHLY and CDR2 FYNNEI. In DNA, the CDR3 is TGTGCCAGCAGTGTTTACAGGGACTACGAGCAGTACTTC. Translated, it gives CASSVYRDYEQYF.

J is TRBJ2-6 and V is TRBV10-2; D perhaps matches TRBD2 (5 bases). The CDR3 is 14 residues long. The germline CDR1 and CDR2 sequences are WSHSY and SAAADI. V was clipped by 3 bases and J by 3 bases, with 6 bases between them. The CDR3 loop is CASSDAGGANVLTF. DNA for the CDR3: TGCGCCAGCAGTGACGCGGGTGGGGCCAACGTCCTGACTTTC.

The chain uses TRBV7-9 and TRBJ2-3, with 9 bases aligning to TRBD2. V shed 5 bases, J shed 7 bases, and the junction held 19 bases outside the gene matches. The CDR3 has 18 amino acids. CDR1 is SEHNR, CDR2 FQNEAQ, per germline (reference sequence). This CDR3 reads CASSQGMGTSLFRNTQYF. The CDR3 DNA sequence: TGTGCCAGCAGCCAGGGCATGGGGACTAGCTTATTTCGGAATACGCAGTATTTT.